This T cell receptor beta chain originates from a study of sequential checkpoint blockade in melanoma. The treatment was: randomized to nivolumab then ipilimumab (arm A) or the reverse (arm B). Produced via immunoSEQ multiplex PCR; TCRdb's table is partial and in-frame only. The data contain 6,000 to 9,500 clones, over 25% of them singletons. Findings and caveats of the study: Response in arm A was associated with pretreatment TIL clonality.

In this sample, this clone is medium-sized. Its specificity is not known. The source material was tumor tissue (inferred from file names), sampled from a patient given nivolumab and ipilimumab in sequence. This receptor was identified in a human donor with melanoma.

The CDR3 loop is CASSVGAYDMNTEAFF. The DNA of the CDR3 is TGTGCCAGCAGCGTAGGCGCGTACGACATGAACACTGAAGCTTTCTTT. The chain joins TRBV9 to TRBJ1-1; D unclear. This CDR3 is built from 16 residues. V lost 0 bases and J lost 0, with 12 bases in between. Germline V gene lookup returns CDR1 SGDLS and CDR2 YYNGEE.